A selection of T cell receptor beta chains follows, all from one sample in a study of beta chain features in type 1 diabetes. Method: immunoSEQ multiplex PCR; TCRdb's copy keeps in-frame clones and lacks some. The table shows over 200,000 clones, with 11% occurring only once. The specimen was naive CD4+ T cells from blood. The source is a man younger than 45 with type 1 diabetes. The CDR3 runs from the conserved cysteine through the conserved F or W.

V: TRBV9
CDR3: CASSVGPGSSSYNEQFF

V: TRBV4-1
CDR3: CASSLRGGNTIYF

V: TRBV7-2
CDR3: CASIPDRGSNQPQHF

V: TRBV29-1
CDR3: CSVKGQGIGEKLFF

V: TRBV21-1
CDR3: CATPGRGTTDFYNEQFF

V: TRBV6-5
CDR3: CASSRSGVPSPLHF

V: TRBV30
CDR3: CAWSHLISYNEQFF

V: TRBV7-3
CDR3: CASSASISGTEAFF

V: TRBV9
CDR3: CASSVRPVGATEAFF

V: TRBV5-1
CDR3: CASSLGAGVSYNEQFF

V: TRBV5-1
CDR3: CASSSQAEQYF

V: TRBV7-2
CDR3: CASSLGGGTGVDSPLHF

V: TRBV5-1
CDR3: CASSLALQGPYEQYF

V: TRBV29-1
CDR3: CSVGVSGEETQYF

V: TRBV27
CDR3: CASTATSGGYNEQFF

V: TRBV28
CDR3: CASSWTGGGYEQYF

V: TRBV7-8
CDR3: CASSTGLRNEQFF

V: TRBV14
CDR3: CASSRDRGIHEQYF

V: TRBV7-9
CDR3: CASSPGSNYGYTF

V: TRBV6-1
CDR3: CASSESRLSYNEQFF

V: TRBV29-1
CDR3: CSVEGSQGTDYTF

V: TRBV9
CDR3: CASSVTGTEVPYEQYF

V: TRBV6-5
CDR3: CASSRSGENIQYF

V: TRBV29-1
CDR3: CSVDGGARDYGYTF

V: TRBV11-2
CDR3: CASSLVAGRETQYF

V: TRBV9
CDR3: CASSGTAKNTEAFF

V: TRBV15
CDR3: CAPSGWGEQYF

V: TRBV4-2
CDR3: CASSQDFASGGYTDTQYF

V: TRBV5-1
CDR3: CASSVSSTEAFF

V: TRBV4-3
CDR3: CASSQGTNEKLFF

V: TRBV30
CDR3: CAWSLTYTDTQYF

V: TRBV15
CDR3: CATSSGTRNEKLFF

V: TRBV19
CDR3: CASSIRGTEAFF

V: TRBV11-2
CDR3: CASSLPLSGGGLYEQYF

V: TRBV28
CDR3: CASSLGQGKGQYF

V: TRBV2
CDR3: CASIRRDSSTDTQYF

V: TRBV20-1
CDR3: CSPPGAFF

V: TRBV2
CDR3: CASTKGRQGQETQYF

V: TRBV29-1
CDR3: CSVGGVNSGNTIYF

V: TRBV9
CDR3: CASSPRGIYEQYF

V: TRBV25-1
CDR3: CASSEGHPLRAFF

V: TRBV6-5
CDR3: CASSYSPRGTEAFF

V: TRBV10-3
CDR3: CAISDAGDSETQYF

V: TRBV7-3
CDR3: CASSHGTGASGANVLTF

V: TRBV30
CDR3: CAWTRSDTQYF

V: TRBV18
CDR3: CASSTSGETQYF

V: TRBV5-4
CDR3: CASSYRDRVHYGYTF

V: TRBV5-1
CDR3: CASSLVGGRGANVLTF

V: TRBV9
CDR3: CASTGQGTYEQYF

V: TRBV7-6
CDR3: CASSPPGTGYNEQFF

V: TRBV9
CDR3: CASSVSRDTQYF

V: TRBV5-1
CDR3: CASSLAGIENTEAFF

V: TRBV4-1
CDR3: CASSSWGADTQYF

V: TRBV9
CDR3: CASSGGAGELFF

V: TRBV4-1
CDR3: CASRPPGVSSGANVLTF